Below, 20 T cell receptor beta chains from the same sample are listed, as sequenced in a study of human T cells and chemical hapten exposure. From the RACE reads, TCRdb called clonotypes with MiXCR, one entry per CDR3 protein. The sample lists about 83,000 distinct CDR3 sequences, roughly 7.2% occurring once. Time point noted: patch test 1, 2 weeks after DPC sensitization. The treatment: therapeutic diphenylcyclopropenone sensitization with weekly scalp DPC. Specimen: whole blood, collected in connection with sensitization to the hapten diphenylcyclopropenone (DPC). Every receptor here comes from a woman aged 25 to 39 with alopecia areata. Some clones in this sample may be carry-over from other donors' samples.

This clonotype was found a few times. The V gene is TRBV7-9, the J gene TRBJ1-1; D is unresolved. Germline-derived CDR1 and CDR2 are SEHNR and FQNEAQ (reference sequence). CDR3 size: 14 residues. V lost 1 base, J lost 3 bases, and 9 bases lay in between. The CDR3 DNA reads TGTGCCAGCAGCTTAGGGAGCTTGTACACTGAAGCTTTCTTT. Translating it yields CASSLGSLYTEAFF. The whole variable domain, filled in from reference TRBV7-9 and TRBJ1-1, reads DTGVSQNPRHKITKRGQNVTFRCDPISEHNRLYWYRQTLGQGPEFLTYFQNEAQLEKSRLLSDRFSAERPKGSFSTLEIQRTEQGDSAMYLCASSLGSLYTEAFFGQGTRLTVV.

This clonotype has at least ten counts. The chain joins TRBV7-2 to TRBJ2-3, with 8 positions matching TRBD2. The CDR3 runs to 15 residues. Germline assignment: CDR1 SGHTA and CDR2 FQGNSA. The V gene end was trimmed by 5 bases and the J gene end by 2 bases; junction bases not matched to a gene: 6. The CDR3 protein is CASSTGLDATDTQYF. The CDR3 coding sequence is TGTGCCAGCAGCACGGGACTAGATGCCACAGATACGCAGTATTTT.

This clonotype appeared a few times. The genes are TRBV2 and TRBJ1-2, with TRBD1 identical over 11 bases. V lost 8 bases and J lost 0; bases outside the gene matches: 8. CDR1 is SNHLY and CDR2 is FYNNEI in the germline V gene. CDR3 size: 16 residues. CDR3 in DNA: TGTGCCAGCTCTAGGACAGGGGGCCCCCCTAACTATGGCTACACCTTC. Its translation: CASSRTGGPPNYGYTF.

The chain uses TRBV10-3 and TRBJ1-1; D possibly corresponds to TRBD1 (6 bases). The ends were cut back, 3 bases at V and 3 bases at J, with 14 bases in the middle. Germline CDR1 and CDR2: ENHRY and SYGVKD. The CDR3 loop spans 15 amino acids. The DNA for the CDR3 is TGTGCCATCAGTGAACAGGGACCGGGGGACACTGAAGCTTTCTTT. Translated: CAISEQGPGDTEAFF.

This clonotype was recorded many times. The chain joins TRBV20-1 to TRBJ1-1, with a weak D call TRBD1 (5 bases). This CDR3 is 13 amino acids long. CDR1 DFQATT and CDR2 SNEGSKA come from the germline V gene (reference sequence). V shed 4 bases and J shed 5 bases, with 14 bases lying between them. The CDR3 DNA is TGCAGTGCTATTGGGCAGGGAAGAACTGAAGCTTTCTTT. It encodes CSAIGQGRTEAFF.

This clonotype showed up many times. The chain employs TRBV5-4 and TRBJ1-4; tentative D call: TRBD1 (6 bases). V was shortened by 4 bases and J by 1 base, with 17 bases between the two germline ends. The CDR3 is 17 amino acids. Germline CDR1 SGHNT, CDR2 YYREEE (reference sequence). CDR3 sequence: CASSASGGRGTNEKLFF. The CDR3 nucleotides read TGTGCCAGCAGCGCAAGCGGGGGGCGAGGAACTAATGAAAAACTGTTTTTT.

This clonotype was observed many times. The J gene is TRBJ2-3, the V gene TRBV6-2 or TRBV6-3; possibly TRBD2 for D (5 bases). The germline CDR1 and CDR2 sequences are MNHEY and SVGEGT. Trimming took 1 base from V and 0 from J, leaving 17 bases between them. There are 18 residues in the CDR3. Here the CDR3 DNA reads TGTGCCAGCAGTTACTTACCGGGGTCATCCCCTAGCACAGATACGCAGTATTTT. Translated, it gives CASSYLPGSSPSTDTQYF.

As concerns this clonotype: Possible read error: a much larger clone is one base away. V is TRBV14 and J is TRBJ1-4; no definite D call. Per the germline V gene, CDR1 is SGHDN and CDR2 is FVKESK. The CDR3 covers 13 residues. Between the trimmed V and J ends, which lost 0 bases and 11 bases, there was a span of 10 bases. The CDR3 DNA sequence: TGTGCCAGCAGCCAAGATTGGAAGGCGAAACTGTTTTTT. The encoded protein is CASSQDWKAKLFF.

This clonotype was counted only a few times. This rearrangement joins TRBV5-3 to TRBJ1-3, with D hard to call. TRBV5-3 is an ORF, with its function uncertain. The CDR3 sequence is 16 residues long. The V end lost 0 bases, the J end lost 0 bases, and 10 bases lay between the germline ends. The CDR3 nucleotides read TGTGCCAGAAGCTTGGACAAGGAGACCTCTGGAAACACCATATATTTT. It is translated as CARSLDKETSGNTIYF.

CDR3 nucleotides: TGTGCCAGCAGCAAAGGGGAGGGGCGCGGCTATGGCTACACCTTC. Protein product: CASSKGEGRGYGYTF. The chain uses TRBV21-1 and TRBJ1-2; TRBD1 was called by the table and not checked on the DNA. TRBV21-1 is termed a pseudogene. The CDR3 is 15 residues long.

Ten or more counts support this clonotype. This rearrangement joins TRBV18 to TRBJ2-3; 9 nucleotides agree with TRBD2. Germline CDR1 is KGHSH and CDR2 is LQKENI. Unmatched junction bases numbered 6, after V lost 3 bases and J lost 2 bases. CDR3 length equals 16 residues. The CDR3 protein is CASSPVLAGLTDTQYF. The CDR3 coding sequence is TGTGCCAGCTCACCTGTCCTAGCGGGACTCACAGATACGCAGTATTTT.

A few counts support this clonotype. This chain links TRBV2 with TRBJ1-1; unclear D gene. Trimming cost V 4 bases and J 1 base, with 7 bases left between them. Germline V lookup: CDR1 SNHLY, CDR2 FYNNEI. The CDR3 covers 13 residues. CDR3 nucleotide sequence: TGTGCCAGCAGTGTTTTGGCGAACACTGAAGCTTTCTTT. This sequence encodes CASSVLANTEAFF.

The chain couples TRBV3-1 to TRBJ2-1; 7 bases agree with TRBD1. J was trimmed by 6 bases and V by 6 bases; bases with no gene match: 11. Germline V lookup: CDR1 LGHDT, CDR2 YNNKEL (reference sequence). This CDR3 contains 15 residues. CDR3 loop: CASSLSDRVGNEQFF. CDR3 DNA sequence: TGTGCCAGCAGTCTTTCCGACAGGGTAGGCAATGAGCAGTTCTTC.

The chain carries TRBV6-5 and TRBJ1-4; D is uncertain. The germline CDR1 and CDR2 sequences are MNHEY and SVGAGI. V lost 7 bases, J lost 4 bases, and 13 bases lay in between. This CDR3 region has 14 residues. DNA for the CDR3: TGTGCCAGCACTAGCCGGCGGAGTAATGAAAAACTGTTTTTT. Its protein is CASTSRRSNEKLFF.

The rearrangement uses TRBV9 and TRBJ1-1; TRBD1 aligns across 10 bases. The CDR3 covers 14 residues. Germline V gives CDR1 SGDLS, CDR2 YYNGEE. J gave up 3 bases and V 4 bases, and 3 bases lay outside the gene matches. CDR3: CASSQGQGHTEAFF. The CDR3, as DNA: TGTGCCAGCAGCCAGGGACAGGGGCACACTGAAGCTTTCTTT.

This clonotype came up a few times. This chain links TRBV16 with TRBJ2-4; D perhaps matches TRBD1 (5 bases). The CDR3 has 16 amino acids. Germline V gene data show CDR1 as KGHSY and CDR2 as FQNENV. Trimming took 3 bases from V and 0 from J, leaving 12 bases between them. In nucleotides, the CDR3 is TGTGCCAGCAGCCACTTACAGGAGCTAGCCAAAAACATTCAGTACTTC. Translation: CASSHLQELAKNIQYF.

The chain employs TRBV6-4 and TRBJ2-1; 9 positions match TRBD2. This CDR3 comprises 15 residues. Germline values: CDR1 MRHNA, CDR2 SNTAGT. Trimming removed 2 bases from V and 8 bases from J; junction bases left unmatched: 7. In nucleotides, the CDR3 is TGTGCCAGCAGTGACCATAGCGGGGGAGTGGATGAGCAGTTCTTC. This gives the protein CASSDHSGGVDEQFF.

This clonotype was observed a handful of times. This CDR3 is CASSPSGGKAFF. DNA for the CDR3: TGTGCCAGCTCACCATCGGGGGGCAAAGCTTTCTTT. J is TRBJ1-1 and V is TRBV18; D perhaps matches TRBD1 (6 bases). Germline CDR1 is KGHSH and CDR2 is LQKENI. This CDR3 is built from 12 residues. V was shortened by 2 bases and J by 9 bases, with 10 bases between the two germline ends.

This chain uses TRBV15 with TRBJ1-1; the D gene is possibly TRBD1 (5 bases). Trimming cost V 0 bases and J 1 base, with 24 bases left between them. Germline values: CDR1 LNHNV, CDR2 YYDKDF (reference sequence). The CDR3 has 20 residues. The CDR3 DNA follows: TGTGCCACCAGCAGAGATCCCTTACTTATTTGGGGGGAGAGGAACACTGAAGCTTTCTTT. It encodes CATSRDPLLIWGERNTEAFF.

This clonotype was recorded at least ten times. The chain combines TRBV5-6 with TRBJ1-1; tentatively, D is TRBD1 (6 bases). Germline CDR1 is SGHDT and CDR2 is YYEEEE. This CDR3 contains 13 residues. The V end lost 4 bases, the J end lost 1 base, and 8 bases lay between the germline ends. The CDR3 region has the DNA TGTGCCAGCAGCGAGGACAGGAACACTGAAGCTTTCTTT. Encoded protein: CASSEDRNTEAFF. The complete variable domain, with remaining parts taken from reference TRBV5-6 and TRBJ1-1, reads DAGVTQSPTHLIKTRGQQVTLRCSPKSGHDTVSWYQQALGQGPQFIFQYYEEEERQRGNFPDRFSGHQFPNYSSELNVNALLLGDSALYLCASSEDRNTEAFFGQGTRLTVV.